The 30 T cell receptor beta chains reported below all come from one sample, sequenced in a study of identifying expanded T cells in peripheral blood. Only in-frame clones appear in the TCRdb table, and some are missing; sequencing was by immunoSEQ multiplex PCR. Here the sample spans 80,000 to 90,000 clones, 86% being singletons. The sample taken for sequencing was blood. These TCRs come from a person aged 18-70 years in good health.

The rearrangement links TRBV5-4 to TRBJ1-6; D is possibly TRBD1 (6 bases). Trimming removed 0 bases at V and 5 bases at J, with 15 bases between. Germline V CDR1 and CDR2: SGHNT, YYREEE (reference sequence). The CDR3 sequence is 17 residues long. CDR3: CASSLAPTGLDNSPLHF. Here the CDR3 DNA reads TGTGCCAGCAGCTTGGCCCCGACAGGCCTAGATAATTCACCCCTCCACTTT.

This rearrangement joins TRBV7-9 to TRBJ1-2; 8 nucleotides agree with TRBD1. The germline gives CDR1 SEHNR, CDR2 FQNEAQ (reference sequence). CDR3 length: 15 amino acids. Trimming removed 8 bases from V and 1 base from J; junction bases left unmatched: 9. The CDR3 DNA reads TGTGCCAGCGACGGGGCGGGACAGGTTAACTATGGCTACACCTTC. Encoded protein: CASDGAGQVNYGYTF. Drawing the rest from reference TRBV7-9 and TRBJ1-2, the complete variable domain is DTGVSQNPRHKITKRGQNVTFRCDPISEHNRLYWYRQTLGQGPEFLTYFQNEAQLEKSRLLSDRFSAERPKGSFSTLEIQRTEQGDSAMYLCASDGAGQVNYGYTFGSGTRLTVV.

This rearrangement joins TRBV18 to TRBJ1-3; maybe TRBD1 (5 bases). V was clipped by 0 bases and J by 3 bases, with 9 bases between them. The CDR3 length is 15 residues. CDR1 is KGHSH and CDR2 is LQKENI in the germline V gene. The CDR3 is CASSPPGTGGNTIYF. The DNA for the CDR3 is TGTGCCAGCTCACCACCAGGGACCGGTGGAAACACCATATATTTT.

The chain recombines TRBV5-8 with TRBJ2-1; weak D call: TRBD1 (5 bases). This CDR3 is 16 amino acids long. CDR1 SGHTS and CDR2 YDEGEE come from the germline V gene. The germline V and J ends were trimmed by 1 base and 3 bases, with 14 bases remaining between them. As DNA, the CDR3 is TGTGCCAGCAGCTTGAGACAGTCCTCCCTCTACAATGAGCAGTTCTTC. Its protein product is CASSLRQSSLYNEQFF. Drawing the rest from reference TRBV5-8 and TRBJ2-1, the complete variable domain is EAGVTQSPTHLIKTRGQQATLRCSPISGHTSVYWYQQALGLGLQFLLWYDEGEERNRGNFPPRFSGRQFPNYSSELNVNALELEDSALYLCASSLRQSSLYNEQFFGPGTRLTVL.

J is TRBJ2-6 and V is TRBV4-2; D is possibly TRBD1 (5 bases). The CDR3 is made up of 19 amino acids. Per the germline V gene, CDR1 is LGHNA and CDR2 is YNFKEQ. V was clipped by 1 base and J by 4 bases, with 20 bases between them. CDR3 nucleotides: TGTGCCAGCAGCCAAGGTGGCGGCAGGGCGGTTTACGGGGCCAACGTCCTGACTTTC. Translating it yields CASSQGGGRAVYGANVLTF.

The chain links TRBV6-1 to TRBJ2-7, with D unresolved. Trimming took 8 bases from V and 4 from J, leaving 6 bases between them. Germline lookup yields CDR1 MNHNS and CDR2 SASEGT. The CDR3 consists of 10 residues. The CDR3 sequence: CASGSYEQYF. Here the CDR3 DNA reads TGTGCCAGCGGCAGTTACGAGCAGTACTTC.

The CDR3 spells CASSEFRDRNTEKLFF. CDR3 bases: TGTGCCAGCAGTGAATTCCGGGACAGGAATACTGAAAAACTGTTTTTT. J is TRBJ1-4 and V is TRBV25-1; 8 nucleotides match TRBD1. The CDR3 totals 16 residues. The junction had 8 bases not matched to a gene; V was cut back by 1 base and J by 7 bases. The germline gives CDR1 MGHDK, CDR2 SYGVNS.

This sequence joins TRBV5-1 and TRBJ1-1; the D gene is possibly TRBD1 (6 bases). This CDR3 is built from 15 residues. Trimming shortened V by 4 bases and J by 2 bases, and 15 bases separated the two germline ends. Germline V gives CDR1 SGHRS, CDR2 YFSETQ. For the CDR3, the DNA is TGCGCCAGCAGCGGGATCCAGGGGAGAAACACTGAAGCTTTCTTT. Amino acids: CASSGIQGRNTEAFF.

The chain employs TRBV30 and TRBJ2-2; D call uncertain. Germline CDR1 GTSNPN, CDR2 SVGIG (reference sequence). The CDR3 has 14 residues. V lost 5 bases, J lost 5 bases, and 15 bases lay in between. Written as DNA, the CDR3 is TGTGCCTGGGGCAAAGCGTGGATAACCGGGGAGCTGTTTTTT. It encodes CAWGKAWITGELFF.

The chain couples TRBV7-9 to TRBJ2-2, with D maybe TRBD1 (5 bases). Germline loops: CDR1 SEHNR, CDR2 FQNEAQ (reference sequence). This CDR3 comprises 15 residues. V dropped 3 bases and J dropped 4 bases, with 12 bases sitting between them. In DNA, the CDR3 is TGTGCCAGCAGCTTCAGCCAGGGTCCCACCGGGGAGCTGTTTTTT. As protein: CASSFSQGPTGELFF.

This chain's CDR3 is CASSLNRGQGYTF. CDR3 bases: TGCGCCAGCAGCTTGAACAGGGGGCAAGGCTACACCTTC. This chain connects TRBV5-1 to TRBJ1-2, with 9 nucleotides matching TRBD1. Germline V gives CDR1 SGHRS, CDR2 YFSETQ. This CDR3 has 13 amino acids. Germline trimming cut 1 base from V and 8 bases from J; bases unmatched to any gene: 3.

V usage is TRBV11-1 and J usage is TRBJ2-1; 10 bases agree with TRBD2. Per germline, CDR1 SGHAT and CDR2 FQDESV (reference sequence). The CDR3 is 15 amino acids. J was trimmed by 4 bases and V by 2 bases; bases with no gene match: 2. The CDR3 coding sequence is TGTGCCAGCAGCTTACTAGCGGGGGTTTACAATGAGCAGTTCTTC. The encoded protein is CASSLLAGVYNEQFF.

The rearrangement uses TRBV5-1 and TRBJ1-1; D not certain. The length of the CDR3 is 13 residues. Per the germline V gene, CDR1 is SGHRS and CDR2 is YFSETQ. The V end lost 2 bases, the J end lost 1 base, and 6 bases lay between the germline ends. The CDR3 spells CASSFMGNTEAFF. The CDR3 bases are TGCGCCAGCAGCTTCATGGGGAACACTGAAGCTTTCTTT.

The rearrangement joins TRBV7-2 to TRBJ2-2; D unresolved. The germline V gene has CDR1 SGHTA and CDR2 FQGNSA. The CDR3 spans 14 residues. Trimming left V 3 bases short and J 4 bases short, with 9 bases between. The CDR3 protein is CASSFTQLTGELFF. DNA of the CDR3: TGTGCCAGCAGCTTTACCCAGCTCACCGGGGAGCTGTTTTTT.

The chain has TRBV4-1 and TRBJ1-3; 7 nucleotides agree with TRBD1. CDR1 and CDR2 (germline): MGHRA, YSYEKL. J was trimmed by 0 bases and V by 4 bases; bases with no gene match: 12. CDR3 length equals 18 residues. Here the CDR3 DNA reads TGCGCCAGCAGCCGCGCGGGAGCGACAGGGCGCTCTGGAAACACCATATATTTT. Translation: CASSRAGATGRSGNTIYF.

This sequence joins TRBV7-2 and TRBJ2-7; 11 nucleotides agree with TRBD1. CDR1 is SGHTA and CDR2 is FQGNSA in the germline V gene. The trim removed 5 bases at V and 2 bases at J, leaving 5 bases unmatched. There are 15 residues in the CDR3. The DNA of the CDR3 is TGTGCCAGCAGCCGGAGGACAGGGGGCACCTACGAGCAGTACTTC. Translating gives CASSRRTGGTYEQYF.

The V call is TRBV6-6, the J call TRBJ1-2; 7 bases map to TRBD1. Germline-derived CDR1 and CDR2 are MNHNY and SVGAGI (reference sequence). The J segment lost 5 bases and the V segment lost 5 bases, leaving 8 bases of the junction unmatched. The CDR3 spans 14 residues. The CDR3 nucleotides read TGTGCCAGCAGTGCCGACAGGGCCCCTTATGGCTACACCTTC. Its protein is CASSADRAPYGYTF.

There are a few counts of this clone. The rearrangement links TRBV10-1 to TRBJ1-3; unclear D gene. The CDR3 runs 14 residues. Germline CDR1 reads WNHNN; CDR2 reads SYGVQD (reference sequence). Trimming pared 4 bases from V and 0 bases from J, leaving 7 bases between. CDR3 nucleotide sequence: TGCGCCAGCAGTGGAGCCCGCTCTGGAAACACCATATATTTT. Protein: CASSGARSGNTIYF.

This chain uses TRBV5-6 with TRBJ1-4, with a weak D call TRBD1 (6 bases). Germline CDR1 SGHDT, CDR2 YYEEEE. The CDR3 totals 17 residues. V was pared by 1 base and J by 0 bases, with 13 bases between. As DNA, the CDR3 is TGTGCCAGCAGCTTGCACGGACAGTTAGCAACTAATGAAAAACTGTTTTTT. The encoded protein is CASSLHGQLATNEKLFF.

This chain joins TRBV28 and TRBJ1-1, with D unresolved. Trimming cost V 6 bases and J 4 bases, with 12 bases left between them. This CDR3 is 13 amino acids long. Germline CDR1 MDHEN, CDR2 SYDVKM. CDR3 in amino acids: CASRAEVFTEAFF. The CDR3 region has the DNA TGTGCCAGCAGGGCCGAGGTGTTCACTGAAGCTTTCTTT.

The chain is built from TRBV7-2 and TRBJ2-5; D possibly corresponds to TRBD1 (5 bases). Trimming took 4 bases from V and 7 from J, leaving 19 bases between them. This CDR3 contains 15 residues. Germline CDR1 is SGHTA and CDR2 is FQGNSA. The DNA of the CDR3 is TGTGCCAGCAGCTCGCCCAGGGATCCCAAGGGGACCCAGTACTTC. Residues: CASSSPRDPKGTQYF.

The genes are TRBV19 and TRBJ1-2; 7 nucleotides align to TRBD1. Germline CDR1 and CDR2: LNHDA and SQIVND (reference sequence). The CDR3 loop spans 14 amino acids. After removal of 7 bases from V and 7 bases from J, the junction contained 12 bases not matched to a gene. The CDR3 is CASKITGDLSGYTF. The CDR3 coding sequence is TGTGCCAGTAAAATTACAGGGGATTTGTCTGGCTACACCTTC.

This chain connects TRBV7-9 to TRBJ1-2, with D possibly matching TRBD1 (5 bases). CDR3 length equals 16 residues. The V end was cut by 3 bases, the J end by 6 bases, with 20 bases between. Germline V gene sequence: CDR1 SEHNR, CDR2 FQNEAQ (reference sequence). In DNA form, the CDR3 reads TGTGCCAGCAGCTTTTCGGTTGAGGGGCCGCGGCATGGCTACACCTTC. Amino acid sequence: CASSFSVEGPRHGYTF.

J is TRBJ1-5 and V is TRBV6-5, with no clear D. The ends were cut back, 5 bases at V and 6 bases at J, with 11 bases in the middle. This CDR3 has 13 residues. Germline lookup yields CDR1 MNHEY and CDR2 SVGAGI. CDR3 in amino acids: CASSLRFGQPQHF. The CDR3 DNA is TGTGCCAGCAGTCTCAGATTCGGTCAGCCCCAGCATTTT.

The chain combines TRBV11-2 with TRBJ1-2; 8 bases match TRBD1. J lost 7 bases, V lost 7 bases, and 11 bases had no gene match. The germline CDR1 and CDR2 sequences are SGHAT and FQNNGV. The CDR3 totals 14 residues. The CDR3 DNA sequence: TGTGCCAGCACCCCGGACAGGGCCTCTGGTGGCTACACCTTC. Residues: CASTPDRASGGYTF.

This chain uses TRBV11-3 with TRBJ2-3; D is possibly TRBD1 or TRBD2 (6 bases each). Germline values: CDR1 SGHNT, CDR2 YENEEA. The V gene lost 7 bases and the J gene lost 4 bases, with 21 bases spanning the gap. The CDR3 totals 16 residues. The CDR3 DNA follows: TGTGCCAGCACCAACCTCCGAGAGGGGGGTTCAGATACGCAGTATTTT. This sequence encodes CASTNLREGGSDTQYF.

CDR3 nucleotide sequence: TGCGCCAGCAGCCAAGATATTGCAAGGGGCTATAACTATGGCTACACCTTC. Its translation is CASSQDIARGYNYGYTF. The rearrangement uses TRBV4-3 and TRBJ1-2, with D perhaps matching TRBD1 (5 bases). V dropped 0 bases and J dropped 1 base, with 15 bases sitting between them. CDR1 and CDR2 (germline): LGHNA, YSLEER. This CDR3 comprises 17 residues.

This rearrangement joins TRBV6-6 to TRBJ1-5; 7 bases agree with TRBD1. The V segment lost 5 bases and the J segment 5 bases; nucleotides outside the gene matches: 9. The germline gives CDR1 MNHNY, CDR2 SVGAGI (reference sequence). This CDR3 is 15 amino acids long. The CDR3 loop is CASSEITGDDQPQHF. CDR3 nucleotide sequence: TGTGCCAGCAGTGAGATTACAGGGGACGATCAGCCCCAGCATTTT.

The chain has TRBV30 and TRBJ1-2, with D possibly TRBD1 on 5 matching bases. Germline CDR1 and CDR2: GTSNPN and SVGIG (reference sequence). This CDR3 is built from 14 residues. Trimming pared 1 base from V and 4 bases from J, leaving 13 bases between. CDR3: CAWSARGTGYGYTF. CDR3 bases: TGTGCCTGGAGTGCTCGGGGGACGGGCTATGGCTACACCTTC.

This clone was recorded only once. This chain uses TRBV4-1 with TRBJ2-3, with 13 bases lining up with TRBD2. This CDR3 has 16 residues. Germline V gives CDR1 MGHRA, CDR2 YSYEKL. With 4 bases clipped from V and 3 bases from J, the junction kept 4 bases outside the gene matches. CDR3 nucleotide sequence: TGCGCCAGCAGCCCTTGGACTAGCGGGGGAACAGATACGCAGTATTTT. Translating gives CASSPWTSGGTDTQYF.